The clone carrying this T cell receptor (beta chain) was recorded at least ten times. Amplification yielded TCR beta CDR3 regions, with RNA transcripts as the source. HTBI primers were employed in a first-round RT-PCR of the TCR CDR3. A single record per CDR3 protein comes from TCRdb applying MiXCR to the multiplex PCR reads. Of more than 250,000 distinct CDR3 sequences in the sample, nearly 15% are singletons; the top ten hold over 25%. The CDR3 runs 12 residues. Germline V gene lookup returns CDR1 SNHLY and CDR2 FYNNEI. Trimming cost V 2 bases and J 3 bases, with 5 bases left between them. This sample was taken from a study of T cells in Graves' hyperthyroidism and ophthalmopathy. Clinical symptoms, serum thyroxine and TRAb, thyroid ultrasound and orbital computed tomography together formed the diagnostic basis.

This receptor was taken from a woman between 45 and 65 years old with Graves' hyperthyroidism that later progressed to Graves' ophthalmopathy. This sequence joins TRBV2 and TRBJ2-7; D is undetermined. The sample comprised blood. CDR3 sequence (DNA): TGTGCCAGCAGTGAAACAGACTACGAGCAGTACTTC. Translated: CASSETDYEQYF.